The 20 T cell receptor beta chains below all came from one sample that was sequenced in a study of OX40 agonist ivuxolimab in advanced cancers. TCRdb's table, derived via immunoSEQ multiplex PCR, lists solely in-frame clones and lacks some. The sample includes about 43,000 clones, roughly 94% seen only once; the top ten take approximately 9.9%. The source material was CD4+ or CD8+ T cells sorted from blood, sampled in a trial of the OX40 agonist ivuxolimab. The receptors here all came from an adult with an advanced solid tumor such as melanoma, head and neck, liver or kidney cancer.

The genes are TRBV9 and TRBJ1-3; TRBD1 aligns across 8 bases. V was pared by 4 bases and J by 4 bases, with 7 bases of the junction left unmatched. Germline CDR1 SGDLS, CDR2 YYNGEE. The CDR3 loop spans 15 amino acids. In DNA, the CDR3 is TGTGCCAGCAGCACCCGGACAGGGAAGGGAAACACCATATATTTT. This translates into CASSTRTGKGNTIYF.

This clone was counted a single time. The gene calls are TRBV4-3 and TRBJ1-6, with D possibly being TRBD1 (5 bases). V lost 3 bases and J 0 bases, leaving 9 bases between the germline ends. Germline V CDR1 and CDR2: LGHNA, YSLEER. The CDR3 spans 16 residues. The CDR3 bases are TGCGCCAGCAGCCAGGGACTAAGCTCCTATAATTCACCCCTCCACTTT. Translation gives CASSQGLSSYNSPLHF.

The chain is built from TRBV7-2 and TRBJ2-5; a weak D match, TRBD1 (5 bases). CDR3 size: 14 residues. CDR1 is SGHTA and CDR2 is FQGNSA in the germline V gene. Trimming took 5 bases from V and 3 from J, leaving 13 bases between them. The CDR3 loop is CASSPAGAKETQYF. The CDR3 DNA reads as TGTGCCAGCAGCCCGGCTGGGGCCAAAGAGACCCAGTACTTC.

The rearrangement uses TRBV27 and TRBJ1-5; maybe TRBD1 (5 bases). The length of the CDR3 is 14 residues. From germline, CDR1 is MNHEY and CDR2 SMNVEV (reference sequence). Trimming removed 2 bases from V and 10 bases from J, with 15 bases in between. This CDR3 is CASSLRAPGHPQHF. The CDR3 DNA reads as TGTGCCAGCAGTTTAAGGGCACCTGGACATCCCCAGCATTTT.

The chain employs TRBV5-1 and TRBJ2-7; 11 bases match TRBD2. Germline CDR1 reads SGHRS; CDR2 reads YFSETQ. V was pared by 3 bases and J by 5 bases, with 4 bases of the junction left unmatched. CDR3 length equals 14 residues. The CDR3 is CASSWTSGSDEQYF. The CDR3 bases are TGCGCCAGCAGCTGGACTAGCGGGTCGGACGAGCAGTACTTC.

The chain couples TRBV30 to TRBJ2-2; TRBD2 is a possible D gene (5 bases). Germline V gene data show CDR1 as GTSNPN and CDR2 as SVGIG (reference sequence). The CDR3 has 14 amino acids. V was pared by 6 bases and J by 8 bases, with 19 bases between. The CDR3 coding sequence is TGTGCCTGCGGGGAAGGGAGTCTAGGTGGGGAGCTGTTTTTT. Its translation is CACGEGSLGGELFF.

V gene TRBV2 combines with J gene TRBJ2-7; 10 bases map to TRBD1. V trimming: 6 bases; J trimming: 2 bases; junction bases outside the gene matches: 7. From germline, CDR1 is SNHLY and CDR2 FYNNEI. The CDR3 contains 15 residues. The CDR3 is CASRSGTGDPYEQYF. In DNA, the CDR3 is TGTGCCAGCAGGTCCGGGACAGGGGACCCCTACGAGCAGTACTTC.

The chain's CDR3 is CASSLVVPGEYGYTF. CDR3 sequence (DNA): TGTGCCAGCAGTTTAGTTGTTCCCGGCGAGTATGGCTACACCTTC. J is TRBJ1-2 and V is TRBV28, with unresolved D. Germline CDR1 and CDR2: MDHEN and SYDVKM. V was clipped by 2 bases and J by 5 bases, with 15 bases between them. The CDR3 runs to 15 residues.

The V call is TRBV7-2, the J call TRBJ1-1; D is possibly TRBD1 (5 bases). The V end lost 5 bases, the J end lost 1 base, and 17 bases lay between the germline ends. Germline V gene data show CDR1 as SGHTA and CDR2 as FQGNSA. The CDR3 totals 16 residues. The CDR3 here is CASSEMPQGQNTEAFF. CDR3 coding DNA: TGTGCCAGCAGCGAAATGCCCCAAGGACAGAACACTGAAGCTTTCTTT. Supplemented by reference TRBV7-2 and TRBJ1-1, the full variable domain reads GAGVSQSPSNKVTEKGKDVELRCDPISGHTALYWYRQSLGQGLEFLIYFQGNSAPDKSGLPSDRFSAERTGGSVSTLTIQRTQQEDSAVYLCASSEMPQGQNTEAFFGQGTRLTVV.

This clone was recorded once. The chain employs TRBV19 and TRBJ1-1, with D possibly being TRBD1 (6 bases). Trimming cost V 9 bases and J 0 bases, with 20 bases left between them. The germline V gene has CDR1 LNHDA and CDR2 SQIVND (reference sequence). This CDR3 is built from 16 residues. The CDR3 region is CASGPARGGMNTEAFF. CDR3 DNA sequence: TGTGCCAGCGGACCGGCCAGGGGTGGAATGAACACTGAAGCTTTCTTT. The whole variable domain, remainder taken from reference TRBV19 and TRBJ1-1, is DGGITQSPKYLFRKEGQNVTLSCEQNLNHDAMYWYRQDPGQGLRLIYYSQIVNDFQKGDIAEGYSVSREKKESFPLTVTSAQKNPTAFYLCASGPARGGMNTEAFFGQGTRLTVV.

The rearrangement uses TRBV7-2 and TRBJ2-5, with 10 bases matching TRBD2. Germline CDR1 reads SGHTA; CDR2 reads FQGNSA. V was clipped by 5 bases and J by 4 bases; unmatched bases: 7. The CDR3 consists of 15 residues. The CDR3 DNA reads TGTGCCAGCAGCGCGGGACTAGCGTCTTCAGAGACCCAGTACTTC. Its protein is CASSAGLASSETQYF.

The chain is built from TRBV5-6 and TRBJ1-3, with D possibly TRBD1 on 5 matching bases. Germline loops: CDR1 SGHDT, CDR2 YYEEEE. The CDR3 is 17 amino acids. The V end lost 4 bases, the J end lost 0 bases, and 17 bases lay between the germline ends. CDR3 DNA sequence: TGTGCCAGCAGCCATGGACACTTTTCCCTCTCTGGAAACACCATATATTTT. Its translation: CASSHGHFSLSGNTIYF.

The J gene is TRBJ2-1, the V gene TRBV5-4, with TRBD2 as a possible D gene (5 bases). V lost 2 bases, J lost 9 bases, and 15 bases lay in between. Looked up from germline, CDR1 is SGHNT and CDR2 is YYREEE (reference sequence). The CDR3 has 14 residues. CDR3: CASSFLAGDSEQFF. In DNA form, the CDR3 reads TGTGCCAGCAGCTTTCTCGCCGGGGATAGTGAGCAGTTCTTC.

The chain uses TRBV9 and TRBJ1-3; 7 nucleotides align to TRBD1. V was clipped by 1 base and J by 0 bases; unmatched bases: 19. The CDR3 consists of 21 residues. Per germline, CDR1 SGDLS and CDR2 YYNGEE. The CDR3 protein is CASSVQASPRQGVHSGNTIYF. Written as DNA, the CDR3 is TGTGCCAGCAGCGTACAGGCAAGCCCGAGACAGGGCGTACACTCTGGAAACACCATATATTTT.

CDR3 coding DNA: TGTGCCAGCTCACCAGTGGGGCTAGCGGGCGACGAGCAGTACTTC. It codes for CASSPVGLAGDEQYF. The V gene is TRBV18, the J gene TRBJ2-7; 8 bases match TRBD2. V was pared by 2 bases and J by 5 bases, with 8 bases of the junction left unmatched. The CDR3 extends over 15 amino acids. CDR1 and CDR2 from the germline V gene are KGHSH and LQKENI.

The chain uses TRBV11-1 and TRBJ2-7, with TRBD2 matching over 9 bases. After removal of 1 base from V and 0 bases from J, the junction contained 4 bases not matched to a gene. This CDR3 spans 16 amino acids. Germline V gene data show CDR1 as SGHAT and CDR2 as FQDESV (reference sequence). The CDR3 spells CASSLVLAGHSYEQYF. The CDR3, as DNA: TGTGCCAGCAGCTTAGTACTAGCGGGCCACTCCTACGAGCAGTACTTC.

The CDR3 DNA reads TGTGCCAGCAGTTTATCCTCCGGGGGCGAAGCCTACAATGAGCAGTTCTTC. It translates to CASSLSSGGEAYNEQFF. This chain links TRBV27 with TRBJ2-1; either TRBD1 or TRBD2 may fit D (6 bases each). CDR1 is MNHEY and CDR2 is SMNVEV in the germline V gene (reference sequence). The ends were cut back, 0 bases at V and 2 bases at J, with 14 bases in the middle. The CDR3 length is 17 residues.

The chain combines TRBV4-3 with TRBJ2-3, with TRBD2 matching 7 bases. The V and J ends lost 0 bases and 1 base, in that order; junction bases with no gene match: 16. Germline CDR1 LGHNA, CDR2 YSLEER. The CDR3 is made up of 20 amino acids. The CDR3 reads CASSQDVVGLVTYGTDTQYF. As DNA, the CDR3 is TGCGCCAGCAGCCAAGACGTAGTAGGACTAGTCACCTATGGCACAGATACGCAGTATTTT.

The chain links TRBV7-9 to TRBJ2-2; D possibly corresponds to TRBD2 (5 bases). Germline V gene lookup returns CDR1 SEHNR and CDR2 FQNEAQ (reference sequence). The V gene lost 2 bases and the J gene lost 8 bases, with 12 bases spanning the gap. The CDR3 extends over 14 amino acids. CDR3 nucleotide sequence: TGTGCCAGCAGCTTAAAGGACTCTCGGGGGGAGCTGTTTTTT. Its protein product is CASSLKDSRGELFF.

The rearrangement uses TRBV7-3 and TRBJ2-3, with TRBD2 as a possible D gene (6 bases). V was cut by 1 base and J by 4 bases, with 18 bases left in between. Looked up from germline, CDR1 is SGHTA and CDR2 is FQGTGA. The length of the CDR3 is 17 residues. Here the CDR3 reads CASSLRGETGEADTQYF. The CDR3 region has the DNA TGTGCCAGCAGCTTAAGGGGGGAAACGGGAGAGGCAGATACGCAGTATTTT.